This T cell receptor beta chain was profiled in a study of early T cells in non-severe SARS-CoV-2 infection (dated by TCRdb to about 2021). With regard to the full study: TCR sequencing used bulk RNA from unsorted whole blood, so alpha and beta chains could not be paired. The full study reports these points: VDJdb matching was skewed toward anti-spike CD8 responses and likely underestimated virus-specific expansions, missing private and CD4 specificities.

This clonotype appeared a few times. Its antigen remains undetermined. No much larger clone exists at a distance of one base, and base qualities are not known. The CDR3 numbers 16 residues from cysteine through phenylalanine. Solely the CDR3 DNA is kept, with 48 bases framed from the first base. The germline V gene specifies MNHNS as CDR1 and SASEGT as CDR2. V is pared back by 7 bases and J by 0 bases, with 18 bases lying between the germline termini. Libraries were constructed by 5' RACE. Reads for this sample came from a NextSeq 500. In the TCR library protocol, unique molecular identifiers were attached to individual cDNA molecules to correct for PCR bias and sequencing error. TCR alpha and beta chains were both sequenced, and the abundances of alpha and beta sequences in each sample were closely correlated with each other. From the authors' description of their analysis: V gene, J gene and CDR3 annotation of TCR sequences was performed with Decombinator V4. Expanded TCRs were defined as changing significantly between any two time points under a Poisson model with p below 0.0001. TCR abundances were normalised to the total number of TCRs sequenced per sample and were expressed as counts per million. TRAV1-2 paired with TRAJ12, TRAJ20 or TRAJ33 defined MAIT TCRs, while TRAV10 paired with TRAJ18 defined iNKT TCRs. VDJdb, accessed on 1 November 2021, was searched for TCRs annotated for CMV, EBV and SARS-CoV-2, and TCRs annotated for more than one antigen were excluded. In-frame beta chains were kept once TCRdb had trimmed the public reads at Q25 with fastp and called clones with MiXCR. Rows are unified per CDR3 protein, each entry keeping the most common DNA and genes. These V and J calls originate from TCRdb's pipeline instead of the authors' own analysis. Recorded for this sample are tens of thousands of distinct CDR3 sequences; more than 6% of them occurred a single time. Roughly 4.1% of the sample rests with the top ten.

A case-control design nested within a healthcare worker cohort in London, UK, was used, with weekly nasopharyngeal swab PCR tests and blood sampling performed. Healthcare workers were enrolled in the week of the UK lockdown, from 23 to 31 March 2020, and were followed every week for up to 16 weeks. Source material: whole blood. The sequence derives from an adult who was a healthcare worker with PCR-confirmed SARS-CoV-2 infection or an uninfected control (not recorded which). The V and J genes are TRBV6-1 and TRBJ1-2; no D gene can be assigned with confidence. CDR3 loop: CASIPSHSRANYGYTF. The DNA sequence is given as TGTGCCAGCATCCCGTCCCACAGTAGAGCTAACTATGGCTACACCTTC.